These 23 T cell receptor beta chains were sequenced from one sample in a study of T cell repertoires in cytomegalovirus infection. Via MiXCR, TCRdb re-called the reads, giving one row per CDR3 protein. The sample yields roughly 600,000 distinct CDR3 sequences, 20% to 25% seen once. The material sequenced was CD8+ T cells from PBMCs. All receptors come from a human donor in good health (CMV status not recorded). Some clones in this sample may be carry-over from other donors' samples.

This sequence joins TRBV10-3 and TRBJ2-3; possibly TRBD1 for D (6 bases). The length of the CDR3 is 13 residues. Trimming shortened V by 7 bases and J by 3 bases, and 11 bases separated the two germline ends. Germline CDR1 ENHRY, CDR2 SYGVKD. The CDR3 DNA sequence: TGTGCCATCAACGAGGGGGAGACAGATACGCAGTATTTT. Translation gives CAINEGETDTQYF.

To note about this clonotype: The junction does not match germline at one end; this may be a read error. The chain couples TRBV28 to TRBJ1-2, with no clear D. There are 12 residues in the CDR3. Germline V CDR1 and CDR2: MDHEN, SYDVKM. The CDR3 loop reads CASSRTNYSYTF. CDR3 nucleotide sequence: TGTGCCAGCAGTCGGACTAACTATAGCTACACCTTC.

This clonotype was seen only a few times. The chain is built from TRBV4-1 and TRBJ2-1; 11 bases match TRBD1. The V gene's germline CDR1 is MGHRA and CDR2 YSYEKL. Germline trimming cut 3 bases from V and 2 bases from J; bases unmatched to any gene: 6. This CDR3 region has 17 residues. CDR3: CASSHPPGQGAYNEQFF. CDR3 sequence (DNA): TGCGCCAGCAGCCATCCTCCGGGACAGGGGGCCTACAATGAGCAGTTCTTC.

This clonotype has just a few counts. V usage is TRBV29-1 and J usage is TRBJ1-2, with D possibly matching TRBD1 (5 bases). The ends were cut back, 6 bases at V and 4 bases at J, with 15 bases in the middle. Per the germline V gene, CDR1 is SQVTM and CDR2 is ANQGSEA. The length of the CDR3 is 13 residues. CDR3 nucleotides: TGCAGCGTACTACCCTCGACAGTCTATGGCTACACCTTC. This gives the protein CSVLPSTVYGYTF.

The V gene is TRBV13, the J gene TRBJ2-2; D gene uncertain. This CDR3 comprises 13 residues. V lost 5 bases and J lost 6, with 10 bases in between. The germline gives CDR1 PRHDT, CDR2 FYEKMQ (reference sequence). CDR3 region: CASSPPFPGELFF. CDR3 coding DNA: TGTGCCAGCAGCCCCCCATTCCCCGGGGAGCTGTTTTTT.

A note on this clonotype: This could be a read error, since a much larger clone is one nucleotide away. Lacking the conserved final phenylalanine or tryptophan, this CDR3 likely reflects a read error. The chain has TRBV12-3 or TRBV12-4 and TRBJ2-3; 10 bases are a match to TRBD1. After removal of 4 bases from V and 4 bases from J, the junction contained 5 bases not matched to a gene. This CDR3 is built from 15 residues. This CDR3 is CASSSRQGAADTQYS. The CDR3 DNA sequence: TGTGCCAGCAGTTCTCGACAGGGGGCTGCAGATACGCAGTATTCT.

This clonotype showed up many times. CDR3 coding DNA: TGTGCCAGCAGCTGGAGTAGCGGGGCAGATACGCAGTATTTT. Translation: CASSWSSGADTQYF. V gene TRBV7-2 combines with J gene TRBJ2-3, with TRBD2 matching over 8 bases. The CDR3 is made up of 14 amino acids. The germline gives CDR1 SGHTA, CDR2 FQGNSA. Unmatched junction bases numbered 4, after V lost 4 bases and J lost 4 bases.

The chain uses TRBV28 and TRBJ1-6, with 7 positions matching TRBD1. The J segment lost 8 bases and the V segment lost 7 bases, leaving 8 bases of the junction unmatched. This CDR3 comprises 14 residues. The germline gives CDR1 MDHEN, CDR2 SYDVKM. CDR3 loop: CASTATGLDSPLHF. In DNA, the CDR3 is TGTGCCAGCACCGCGACAGGGTTGGATTCACCCCTCCACTTT. The whole variable domain, remainder taken from reference TRBV28 and TRBJ1-6, is DVKVTQSSRYLVKRTGEKVFLECVQDMDHENMFWYRQDPGLGLRLIYFSYDVKMKEKGDIPEGYSVSREKKERFSLILESASTNQTSMYLCASTATGLDSPLHFGNGTRLTVT.

The rearrangement uses TRBV29-1 and TRBJ2-6, with 7 bases matching TRBD1. Losses at the gene ends were 4 bases for V and 0 bases for J; bases not matched to a gene: 9. Germline CDR1 is SQVTM and CDR2 is ANQGSEA. This CDR3 is 17 amino acids long. The DNA for the CDR3 is TGCAGCGTTGTTGGGGGACAGCTTAGCTCTGGGGCCAACGTCCTGACTTTC. Protein: CSVVGGQLSSGANVLTF.

A few counts support this clonotype. The rearrangement joins TRBV6-5 to TRBJ2-2; unclear D gene. The germline V gene has CDR1 MNHEY and CDR2 SVGAGI. Trimming pared 0 bases from V and 7 bases from J, leaving 9 bases between. This CDR3 is built from 14 residues. This CDR3 reads CASSYSPVIGELFF. The CDR3 coding sequence is TGTGCCAGCAGTTACTCCCCGGTCATCGGGGAGCTGTTTTTT.

Ten or more counts support this clonotype. V gene TRBV7-2 combines with J gene TRBJ2-3; D remains unclear. Trimming pared 4 bases from V and 6 bases from J, leaving 8 bases between. Germline V gene lookup returns CDR1 SGHTA and CDR2 FQGNSA. The CDR3 extends over 12 amino acids. The CDR3 loop reads CASSSVGDTQYF. CDR3 nucleotide sequence: TGTGCCAGCAGCTCCGTGGGGGATACGCAGTATTTT.

This chain uses TRBV7-9 with TRBJ2-1, with D perhaps matching TRBD1 (5 bases). Germline V gene lookup returns CDR1 SEHNR and CDR2 FQNEAQ (reference sequence). The germline V and J ends were trimmed by 1 base and 14 bases, with 6 bases remaining between them. The length of the CDR3 is 10 residues. Here the CDR3 DNA reads TGTGCCAGCAGCTTAGGACAGAAGTTCTTC. Translating it yields CASSLGQKFF.

This chain joins TRBV5-5 and TRBJ2-1, with unresolved D. The CDR3 loop spans 15 amino acids. The ends were cut back, 0 bases at V and 0 bases at J, with 7 bases in the middle. Germline values: CDR1 SGHKS, CDR2 YYEKEE (reference sequence). In nucleotides, the CDR3 is TGTGCCAGCAGCTTGGCCTCCACCTCCTACAATGAGCAGTTCTTC. Residues: CASSLASTSYNEQFF.

The chain couples TRBV6-5 to TRBJ2-7; D gene unclear. The CDR3 has 11 amino acids. V was pared by 8 bases and J by 3 bases, with 8 bases between. Germline V gives CDR1 MNHEY, CDR2 SVGAGI. CDR3 sequence (DNA): TGTGCCAGCGGGCAGGTCTACGAGCAGTACTTC. This sequence encodes CASGQVYEQYF.

V is TRBV20-1 and J is TRBJ2-1; a possible D gene is TRBD2 (7 bases). CDR3 length: 19 amino acids. Germline-derived CDR1 and CDR2 are DFQATT and SNEGSKA (reference sequence). V dropped 0 bases and J dropped 1 base, with 22 bases sitting between them. CDR3 residues: CSAREGGQRLRKSYNEQFF. CDR3 coding DNA: TGCAGTGCTAGAGAGGGGGGGCAAAGGTTGAGGAAGTCCTACAATGAGCAGTTCTTC.

The sample holds a few counts of this clonotype. J is TRBJ2-7 and V is TRBV23-1; a possible D gene is TRBD1 (5 bases). TRBV23-1 is assigned to the ORF class and has an uncertain function. The CDR3 contains 13 residues. V was pared by 3 bases and J by 5 bases, with 11 bases between. The CDR3 DNA follows: TGCGCCAGCAGTCAGTCCCTGGGGCACGAGCAGTACTTC. Residues: CASSQSLGHEQYF.

The CDR3, as DNA: TGCAGTGCTAGTGAGGACATGAGAGAGCAGTACGTC. Translated: CSASEDMREQYV. The V and J genes are TRBV20-1 and TRBJ2-7; possibly TRBD1 for D (5 bases). V was shortened by 3 bases and J by 7 bases, with 13 bases between the two germline ends. Germline V gene sequence: CDR1 DFQATT, CDR2 SNEGSKA (reference sequence). CDR3 length: 12 amino acids.

This clonotype was seen more than once but under ten times. The chain joins TRBV28 to TRBJ1-5; D call uncertain. CDR1 is MDHEN, CDR2 SYDVKM, per germline. V lost 3 bases to trimming and J lost 0 bases, with 9 bases between them. The CDR3 consists of 15 residues. This chain's CDR3 is CASSFVGYSNQPQHF. The CDR3 DNA reads as TGTGCCAGCAGTTTTGTCGGCTATAGCAATCAGCCCCAGCATTTT.

The V and J genes are TRBV28 and TRBJ2-3; 14 nucleotides line up with TRBD2. There are 17 residues in the CDR3. Trimming removed 5 bases from V and 5 bases from J; junction bases left unmatched: 9. In germline, CDR1 is MDHEN, CDR2 SYDVKM. The CDR3 DNA reads as TGTGCCAGCAGTACTCCGGGACTAGCGGGAGAGGGAGATACGCAGTATTTT. It yields the protein CASSTPGLAGEGDTQYF.

This chain joins TRBV7-4 and TRBJ1-1; D is uncertain. The germline V gene encodes CDR1 SGHVT and CDR2 SQSDAQ. The CDR3 totals 12 residues. Trimming removed 5 bases from V and 5 bases from J, with 9 bases in between. In DNA, the CDR3 is TGTGCCAGCAGCCCCCCCCAGACTGAAGCTTTCTTT. Translated: CASSPPQTEAFF.

The rearrangement uses TRBV12-5 and TRBJ2-7; no reliable D call. The CDR3 has 14 amino acids. Trimming cost V 6 bases and J 1 base, with 13 bases left between them. Germline V lookup: CDR1 LGHNT, CDR2 FRNRAP. The CDR3 spells CASGPPSKSYEQYF. CDR3 coding DNA: TGTGCTAGTGGCCCCCCAAGTAAATCCTACGAGCAGTACTTC.

V usage is TRBV12-5 and J usage is TRBJ1-2; D ambiguous. V gave up 5 bases and J gave up 5 bases, with 6 bases separating them. Germline CDR1 and CDR2: LGHNT and FRNRAP. The CDR3 length is 11 residues. The CDR3 DNA follows: TGTGCTAGTGGTCCGGCGTATGGCTACACCTTC. Its translation: CASGPAYGYTF. The full variable domain, rest sourced from reference TRBV12-5 and TRBJ1-2, is DARVTQTPRHKVTEMGQEVTMRCQPILGHNTVFWYRQTMMQGLELLAYFRNRAPLDDSGMPKDRFSAEMPDATLATLKIQPSEPRDSAVYFCASGPAYGYTFGSGTRLTVV.

The genes are TRBV19 and TRBJ1-1; 7 nucleotides agree with TRBD1. V shed 3 bases and J 5 bases; nucleotides not matched to a gene: 6. CDR1 and CDR2 from the germline V gene are LNHDA and SQIVND (reference sequence). The CDR3 has 14 amino acids. CDR3 bases: TGTGCCAGTAGTATGTCAGGGGGTCAGACTGAAGCTTTCTTT. It yields the protein CASSMSGGQTEAFF.